This TCR beta chain emerged from a study of control samples from healthy donors and cancer patients. TCRdb's copy holds only in-frame clones and misses some; the assay was immunoSEQ multiplex PCR. The data show about 80,000 clones, with approximately 89% seen just once and 4.5% to 7% held by the top ten. V gave up 3 bases and J gave up 0 bases, with 27 bases separating them. This CDR3 comprises 22 residues. Germline CDR1 reads SNHLY; CDR2 reads FYNNEI. The V and J genes are TRBV2 and TRBJ1-6, with D perhaps TRBD1 (5 bases). The receptor was isolated from a man aged 45-65 years in good health. The sequenced sample was blood. The chain's CDR3 is CASSDTPGDPWGLSSYNSPLHF. DNA of the CDR3: TGTGCCAGCAGTGATACCCCGGGGGACCCCTGGGGCCTCAGCTCCTATAATTCACCCCTCCACTTT.